This paragraph covers one T cell receptor beta chain sequence. Its antigen is still unknown. The data are from a study of lymphopenia after photon versus proton radiotherapy. Points from the study as a whole: Better survival with proton therapy was suggested as possible, not demonstrated. Post-nadir TCR diversity decline inversely tracked overall survival among those who died. After lymphocyte nadir, photon-treated repertoires showed oligoclonal expansion, especially CD8+ Temra. Relative stability marked proton patients; photon patients lost diversity and naive cells.

The repertoire was sequenced with immunoSEQ multiplex PCR; TCRdb's copy has only in-frame clones and lacks some. Of 50,000 to 75,000 clones in the sample, about 90% were seen once. This sample comprised peripheral blood, obtained from a patient treated with photon-based radiotherapy. The clonotype originates from a man in his forties with gastric cancer.

This chain's CDR3 is CASSFWTANTNYGYTF. CDR3 DNA sequence: TGTGCCAGCAGTTTTTGGACGGCGAATACTAACTATGGCTACACCTTC. The chain employs TRBV28 and TRBJ1-2; D unresolved. This CDR3 is 16 amino acids long. V was clipped by 3 bases and J by 0 bases, with 14 bases between them. CDR1 is MDHEN, CDR2 SYDVKM, per germline.